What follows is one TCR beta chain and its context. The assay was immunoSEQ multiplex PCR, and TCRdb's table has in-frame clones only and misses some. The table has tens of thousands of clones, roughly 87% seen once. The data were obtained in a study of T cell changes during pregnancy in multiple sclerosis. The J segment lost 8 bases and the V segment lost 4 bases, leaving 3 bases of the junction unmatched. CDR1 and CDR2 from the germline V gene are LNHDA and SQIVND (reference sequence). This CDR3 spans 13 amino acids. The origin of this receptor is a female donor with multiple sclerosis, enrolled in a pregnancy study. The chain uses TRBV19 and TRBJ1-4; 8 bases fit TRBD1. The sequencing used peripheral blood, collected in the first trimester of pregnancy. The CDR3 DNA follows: TGTGCCAGTAGTAACAGGGGGACGGAAAAACTGTTTTTT. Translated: CASSNRGTEKLFF.